These T cell receptor beta chains were read from a single sample in a study of technical replicates of blood from several donors. TCRdb's copy holds only in-frame clones and misses some; the assay was immunoSEQ multiplex PCR. This sample has 66,000 or so clones, with 95% to 98% found just once. Sample: T cells isolated from PBMCs. The receptors originated from a human donor in good health. CDR3s include the opening cysteine and the closing phenylalanine or tryptophan. D genes are given only for firm matches. Size values are once, few and many counts, or a class for expanded clones, and some rows have none.

size: -
V: TRBV4-2
D: TRBD1
length: 17
J: TRBJ1-4
CDR3: CASSPKTGGAGNEKLFF
DNA: TGTGCCAGCAGCCCAAAGACAGGGGGTGCGGGTAATGAAAAACTGTTTTTT

size: once
V: TRBV6-5
D: -
length: 13
J: TRBJ2-7
CDR3: CATWPRGSGEQYF
DNA: TGTGCCACCTGGCCCAGGGGTAGTGGAGAGCAGTACTTC

size: -
V: TRBV2
D: -
length: 13
J: TRBJ1-2
CDR3: CASSVDTPAGYTF
DNA: TGTGCCAGCAGTGTTGACACGCCGGCTGGCTACACCTTC

size: -
V: TRBV9
D: TRBD1
length: 13
J: TRBJ1-5
CDR3: CASSAQGDQPQHF
DNA: TGTGCCAGCAGCGCTCAGGGGGATCAGCCCCAGCATTTT

size: -
V: TRBV7-6
D: TRBD1
length: 14
J: TRBJ1-5
CDR3: CASSPTGGGQPQHF
DNA: TGTGCCAGCAGCCCTACAGGGGGTGGGCAGCCCCAGCATTTT

size: once
V: TRBV30
D: TRBD1
length: 13
J: TRBJ2-7
CDR3: CAWSADRAYEQYF
DNA: TGTGCCTGGAGTGCAGACAGGGCCTACGAGCAGTACTTC

size: -
V: TRBV7-9
D: -
length: 14
J: TRBJ2-5
CDR3: CASSLSPTQETQYF
DNA: TGTGCCAGCAGCTTATCGCCAACTCAAGAGACCCAGTACTTC

size: -
V: TRBV28
D: TRBD1
length: 16
J: TRBJ1-3
CDR3: CASSPWTGGSGNTIYF
DNA: TGTGCCAGCAGTCCCTGGACAGGGGGATCTGGAAACACCATATATTTT

size: -
V: TRBV4-1
D: TRBD1
length: 16
J: TRBJ2-5
CDR3: CASSRNRGPYQETQYF
DNA: TGCGCCAGCAGCCGAAACAGGGGACCTTACCAAGAGACCCAGTACTTC

size: once
V: TRBV2
D: TRBD2
length: 14
J: TRBJ2-7
CDR3: CASSRSGTSYEQYF
DNA: TGTGCCAGCAGTCGTAGCGGGACTTCCTACGAGCAGTACTTC

size: -
V: TRBV7-9
D: -
length: 13
J: TRBJ2-7
CDR3: CASSLPGSGEQYF
DNA: TGTGCCAGCAGCTTACCGGGTTCGGGCGAGCAGTACTTC

size: -
V: TRBV7-9
D: TRBD2
length: 17
J: TRBJ2-5
CDR3: CASSLTLLAGERETQYF
DNA: TGTGCCAGCAGCTTAACCTTGTTAGCGGGAGAGAGAGAGACCCAGTACTTC

size: -
V: TRBV2
D: TRBD1
length: 12
J: TRBJ1-2
CDR3: CARKGQGKGYTF
DNA: TGTGCCAGGAAAGGACAGGGTAAAGGCTACACCTTC

size: -
V: TRBV28
D: TRBD1
length: 13
J: TRBJ2-7
CDR3: CASIFRTGGEQYF
DNA: TGTGCCAGCATTTTCCGGACAGGCGGCGAGCAGTACTTC

size: -
V: TRBV6-1
D: -
length: 14
J: TRBJ2-1
CDR3: CASSPRGAYNEQFF
DNA: TGTGCCAGCAGTCCCCGGGGGGCATACAATGAGCAGTTCTTC

size: -
V: TRBV5-5
D: -
length: 15
J: TRBJ2-3
CDR3: CASSLRGFSTDTQYF
DNA: TGTGCCAGCAGCTTACGGGGGTTTAGCACAGATACGCAGTATTTT

size: -
V: TRBV6-5
D: -
length: 15
J: TRBJ2-5
CDR3: CASSYSTGIEETQYF
DNA: TGTGCCAGCAGTTATTCCACAGGGATCGAAGAGACCCAGTACTTC

size: -
V: TRBV19
D: TRBD2
length: 15
J: TRBJ2-7
CDR3: CASSIATSGSYEQYF
DNA: TGTGCCAGTAGCATCGCGACTAGCGGATCCTACGAGCAGTACTTC

size: -
V: TRBV2
D: -
length: 12
J: TRBJ2-7
CDR3: CASKKQVYEQYF
DNA: TGTGCCAGCAAAAAACAGGTCTACGAGCAGTACTTC

size: -
V: TRBV7-9
D: -
length: 14
J: TRBJ2-7
CDR3: CASSPRMFADEQYF
DNA: TGTGCCAGCAGCCCTAGAATGTTCGCGGACGAGCAGTACTTC

size: -
V: TRBV5-1
D: TRBD1
length: 16
J: TRBJ1-3
CDR3: CASSFRGDLSGNTIYF
DNA: TGCGCCAGCAGCTTCAGGGGGGATCTCTCTGGAAACACCATATATTTT

size: -
V: TRBV9
D: -
length: 12
J: TRBJ2-3
CDR3: CASSVLTDTQYF
DNA: TGTGCCAGCAGCGTCCTCACAGATACGCAGTATTTT

size: -
V: TRBV19
D: TRBD1
length: 15
J: TRBJ2-5
CDR3: CASSIIWDRKETQYF
DNA: TGTGCCAGTAGTATAATCTGGGACAGAAAAGAGACCCAGTACTTC

size: -
V: TRBV29-1
D: TRBD1
length: 15
J: TRBJ1-3
CDR3: CSVWTGTTSGNTIYF
DNA: TGCAGCGTATGGACAGGAACAACCTCTGGAAACACCATATATTTT

size: -
V: TRBV7-9
D: -
length: 15
J: TRBJ1-4
CDR3: CASRPRTDTNEKLFF
DNA: TGTGCCAGCAGACCGAGGACAGATACTAATGAAAAACTGTTTTTT

size: -
V: TRBV6-5
D: -
length: 10
J: TRBJ1-3
CDR3: CATPGRTIYF
DNA: TGTGCCACCCCAGGGCGCACCATATATTTT

size: -
V: TRBV27
D: TRBD2
length: 15
J: TRBJ2-7
CDR3: CASSPSGASSYEQYF
DNA: TGTGCCAGCAGCCCAAGCGGGGCGAGCTCCTACGAGCAGTACTTC

size: -
V: TRBV4-1
D: -
length: 14
J: TRBJ2-5
CDR3: CASSQGPAVETQYF
DNA: TGCGCCAGCAGCCAAGGACCGGCGGTAGAGACCCAGTACTTC

size: -
V: TRBV7-8
D: -
length: 15
J: TRBJ1-5
CDR3: CASSFAGQINQPQHF
DNA: TGTGCCAGCAGCTTTGCCGGACAGATTAATCAGCCCCAGCATTTT

size: -
V: TRBV20-1
D: -
length: 11
J: TRBJ2-7
CDR3: CSARDLYEQYF
DNA: TGCAGTGCTAGAGACCTCTACGAGCAGTACTTC

size: -
V: TRBV28
D: -
length: 15
J: TRBJ2-3
CDR3: CASSSGYLSTDTQYF
DNA: TGTGCCAGCAGCAGCGGTTACCTTAGCACAGATACGCAGTATTTT

size: -
V: TRBV5-1
D: -
length: 14
J: TRBJ2-3
CDR3: CASSLSGVTDTQYF
DNA: TGCGCCAGCAGCTTGTCGGGAGTGACAGATACGCAGTATTTT

size: -
V: TRBV4-1
D: -
length: 16
J: TRBJ1-4
CDR3: CASSPEEGASNEKLFF
DNA: TGCGCCAGCAGCCCAGAGGAAGGAGCAAGCAATGAAAAACTGTTTTTT

size: -
V: TRBV18
D: TRBD1
length: 16
J: TRBJ1-2
CDR3: CASSPGGTGEDYGYTF
DNA: TGTGCCAGCTCACCAGGTGGGACAGGGGAGGACTATGGCTACACCTTC

size: -
V: TRBV5-6
D: TRBD2
length: 18
J: TRBJ2-7
CDR3: CASSGWVLAGGGVDEQYF
DNA: TGTGCCAGCAGCGGTTGGGTACTAGCGGGGGGGGGCGTAGACGAGCAGTACTTC

size: -
V: TRBV6-1
D: -
length: 12
J: TRBJ1-1
CDR3: CASDQGYTEAFF
DNA: TGTGCCAGCGACCAGGGGTACACTGAAGCTTTCTTT

size: -
V: TRBV13
D: TRBD1
length: 15
J: TRBJ2-2
CDR3: CASSLGQGVTGELFF
DNA: TGTGCCAGCAGCTTAGGACAGGGGGTAACCGGGGAGCTGTTTTTT

size: once
V: TRBV18
D: -
length: 16
J: TRBJ2-5
CDR3: CASSPPHTRLGETQYF
DNA: TGTGCCAGCTCACCACCACATACTCGACTTGGGGAGACCCAGTACTTC

size: -
V: TRBV7-9
D: -
length: 14
J: TRBJ1-1
CDR3: CASSLEGEWVEAFF
DNA: TGTGCCAGCAGCTTAGAGGGGGAATGGGTTGAAGCTTTCTTT

size: -
V: TRBV7-9
D: TRBD1
length: 14
J: TRBJ2-5
CDR3: CASSLGTGGETQYF
DNA: TGTGCCAGCAGCTTAGGGACAGGGGGAGAGACCCAGTACTTC

size: -
V: TRBV4-1
D: TRBD2
length: 16
J: TRBJ2-2
CDR3: CASSPVPGLNTGELFF
DNA: TGCGCCAGCAGCCCCGTGCCGGGACTAAACACCGGGGAGCTGTTTTTT

size: -
V: TRBV7-9
D: -
length: 14
J: TRBJ1-6
CDR3: CASSLQAHNSPLHF
DNA: TGTGCCAGCAGCTTACAGGCACATAATTCACCCCTCCACTTT

size: -
V: TRBV9
D: TRBD1
length: 13
J: TRBJ1-1
CDR3: CASSVAGDREAFF
DNA: TGTGCCAGCAGCGTAGCTGGGGACAGAGAAGCTTTCTTT

size: -
V: TRBV5-6
D: -
length: 15
J: TRBJ1-2
CDR3: CASSRGVGHYYGYTF
DNA: TGTGCCAGCAGCCGGGGAGTCGGGCACTACTATGGCTACACCTTC

size: -
V: TRBV6-5
D: TRBD2
length: 13
J: TRBJ2-7
CDR3: CASRLAGVEEQYF
DNA: TGTGCCAGCAGGCTAGCGGGAGTAGAGGAGCAGTACTTC

size: -
V: TRBV7-6
D: -
length: 15
J: TRBJ1-3
CDR3: CASSPRGLNGNTIYF
DNA: TGTGCCAGCAGCCCCAGGGGTTTGAATGGAAACACCATATATTTT

size: -
V: TRBV4-1
D: -
length: 16
J: TRBJ2-7
CDR3: CASSQDLQGFVREQYF
DNA: TGCGCCAGCAGCCAAGACTTACAGGGATTTGTCCGCGAGCAGTACTTC

size: -
V: TRBV27
D: -
length: 16
J: TRBJ2-7
CDR3: CASSWFGRGSIYEQYF
DNA: TGTGCCAGCAGTTGGTTTGGGAGAGGGTCTATCTACGAGCAGTACTTC

size: -
V: TRBV27
D: TRBD2
length: 15
J: TRBJ2-1
CDR3: CASTRTSGRVYEQFF
DNA: TGTGCCAGCACCCGGACTAGCGGGAGAGTCTATGAGCAGTTCTTC

size: once
V: TRBV6-1
D: -
length: 15
J: TRBJ2-7
CDR3: CASSEAPGGLYEQYF
DNA: TGTGCCAGCAGTGAGGCTCCAGGAGGATTGTACGAGCAGTACTTC

size: -
V: TRBV27
D: TRBD1
length: 12
J: TRBJ2-7
CDR3: CATGGNNYEQYF
DNA: TGTGCCACAGGGGGTAACAACTACGAGCAGTACTTC

size: -
V: TRBV14
D: TRBD2
length: 16
J: TRBJ2-2
CDR3: CASSQIPGGLAGELFF
DNA: TGTGCCAGCAGCCAGATACCGGGGGGGCTGGCCGGGGAGCTGTTTTTT